Shown below are 32 T cell receptor beta chains from a single sample sequenced in a study of cytomegalovirus exposure and HLA in healthy donors. The PCR made use of 60 Vbeta and 13 Jbeta primers. Repertoires were generated with immunoSEQ multiplex PCR, while TCRdb's copy carries only in-frame clones and drops some. The sample holds 150,000 to 200,000 clones, about four fifths seen once. The sample consisted of PBMCs. The receptors derive from a male donor in good health and CMV-seronegative.

This clone was recorded a few times. The rearrangement joins TRBV4-3 to TRBJ1-1; D is unclear. The germline CDR1 and CDR2 sequences are LGHNA and YSLEER. The CDR3 contains 16 residues. V lost 0 bases to trimming and J lost 1 base, with 12 bases between them. CDR3 nucleotides: TGCGCCAGCAGCCAAGATCGGGAGATATCGAACACTGAAGCTTTCTTT. This encodes CASSQDREISNTEAFF.

In its sample, this clone was seen once. This rearrangement joins TRBV30 to TRBJ2-7, with D perhaps TRBD1 (5 bases). This CDR3 is 16 amino acids long. The germline V and J ends were trimmed by 2 bases and 3 bases, with 20 bases remaining between them. Germline-derived CDR1 and CDR2 are GTSNPN and SVGIG (reference sequence). The DNA for the CDR3 is TGTGCCTGGAGTCCCCCCGGACGTAGGCAGGGCTACGAGCAGTACTTC. Translation gives CAWSPPGRRQGYEQYF.

The rearrangement joins TRBV30 to TRBJ1-2; D is ambiguous. Germline V gene data show CDR1 as GTSNPN and CDR2 as SVGIG (reference sequence). Trimming pared 1 base from V and 4 bases from J, leaving 7 bases between. The CDR3 runs to 12 residues. The CDR3 reads CAWSAGSYGYTF. CDR3 in DNA: TGTGCCTGGAGTGCGGGATCCTATGGCTACACCTTC.

The chain carries TRBV28 and TRBJ2-7, with D perhaps TRBD2 (6 bases). This CDR3 region has 14 residues. Germline assignment: CDR1 MDHEN and CDR2 SYDVKM. With 3 bases removed from V and 6 bases from J, the gap between germline ends came to 15 bases. The chain's CDR3 is CASSFQAGTSEQYF. CDR3 DNA: TGTGCCAGCAGTTTTCAGGCGGGGACCTCCGAGCAGTACTTC.

This clone appeared a few times. V is TRBV6-4 and J is TRBJ1-2; 7 nucleotides line up with TRBD1. The CDR3 loop spans 15 amino acids. Per germline, CDR1 MRHNA and CDR2 SNTAGT. V shed 2 bases and J 4 bases; nucleotides not matched to a gene: 7. The CDR3 bases are TGTGCCAGCAGTGACGGGAACAGGGGCATCTATGGCTACACCTTC. Translation: CASSDGNRGIYGYTF.

The chain carries TRBV4-1 and TRBJ2-1, with D tentatively TRBD2 (6 bases). The CDR3 sequence is 13 residues long. V was pared by 2 bases and J by 8 bases, with 10 bases between. The V gene's germline CDR1 is MGHRA and CDR2 YSYEKL. The CDR3 sequence is CASSQPTRDEQFF. CDR3 nucleotide sequence: TGCGCCAGCAGCCAACCGACTAGGGATGAGCAGTTCTTC.

The chain joins TRBV6-1 to TRBJ2-7, with TRBD1 matching over 10 bases. Per germline, CDR1 MNHNS and CDR2 SASEGT. V gave up 5 bases and J gave up 4 bases; unmatched junction bases: 8. The CDR3 contains 15 residues. The chain's CDR3 is CASSPTGQGWYEQYF. CDR3 DNA sequence: TGTGCCAGCAGTCCCACGGGACAGGGGTGGTACGAGCAGTACTTC.

This chain connects TRBV28 to TRBJ2-1, with TRBD2 matching over 7 bases. There are 16 residues in the CDR3. V was pared by 2 bases and J by 5 bases, with 9 bases of the junction left unmatched. Germline-derived CDR1 and CDR2 are MDHEN and SYDVKM. The CDR3 DNA follows: TGTGCCAGCAGTTTAAGGTTTGCGGGAGCCGACAATGAGCAGTTCTTC. This sequence encodes CASSLRFAGADNEQFF.

A single count supports this clone. The rearrangement uses TRBV28 and TRBJ2-1; 8 bases agree with TRBD2. Germline assignment: CDR1 MDHEN and CDR2 SYDVKM. This CDR3 region has 16 residues. Trimming removed 6 bases from V and 9 bases from J; junction bases left unmatched: 16. The CDR3 here is CASRAISGAPTTEQFF. The DNA for the CDR3 is TGTGCCAGCAGGGCTATTAGCGGGGCCCCTACCACTGAGCAGTTCTTC.

This chain connects TRBV25-1 to TRBJ1-6; no firm D call. This CDR3 region has 13 residues. Trimming stripped 6 bases from V and 0 bases from J, with 3 bases between. Germline CDR1 and CDR2: MGHDK and SYGVNS. The CDR3 loop reads CASRSSYNSPLHF. The DNA for the CDR3 is TGTGCCAGCAGGAGCTCCTATAATTCACCCCTCCACTTT.

The chain combines TRBV14 with TRBJ1-1; D call uncertain. Germline CDR1 reads SGHDN; CDR2 reads FVKESK. Trimming pared 1 base from V and 4 bases from J, leaving 13 bases between. The CDR3 sequence is 15 residues long. The CDR3 sequence: CASSQVPGEGTEAFF. CDR3 DNA: TGTGCCAGCAGCCAAGTCCCGGGAGAAGGCACTGAAGCTTTCTTT. The whole variable domain, filled in from reference TRBV14 and TRBJ1-1, reads EAGVTQFPSHSVIEKGQTVTLRCDPISGHDNLYWYRRVMGKEIKFLLHFVKESKQDESGMPNNRFLAERTGGTYSTLKVQPAELEDSGVYFCASSQVPGEGTEAFFGQGTRLTVV.

This clone was seen only a few times. This rearrangement joins TRBV11-1 to TRBJ1-6, with 8 nucleotides matching TRBD1. This CDR3 comprises 15 residues. From germline, CDR1 is SGHAT and CDR2 FQDESV (reference sequence). V lost 6 bases to trimming and J lost 9 bases; unmatched junction nucleotides: 10. CDR3 in amino acids: CASSYRDRPISPLHF. CDR3 nucleotide sequence: TGTGCCAGCAGTTACCGGGACAGGCCAATTTCACCCCTCCACTTT. Filled out from reference TRBV11-1 and TRBJ1-6, the complete variable domain reads EAEVAQSPRYKITEKSQAVAFWCDPISGHATLYWYRQILGQGPELLVQFQDESVVDDSQLPKDRFSAERLKGVDSTLKIQPAELGDSAMYLCASSYRDRPISPLHFGNGTRLTVT.

This clone was seen only once. The chain combines TRBV7-2 with TRBJ2-7, with D hard to call. Germline-derived CDR1 and CDR2 are SGHTA and FQGNSA. The CDR3 runs 13 residues. V lost 5 bases, J lost 4 bases, and 12 bases lay in between. The CDR3 DNA reads TGTGCCAGCAGCCCTCCCTCAGTTTACGAGCAGTACTTC. Encoded protein: CASSPPSVYEQYF.

The rearrangement joins TRBV6-6 to TRBJ1-1; possible D gene TRBD1, 6 bases. Germline V gene lookup returns CDR1 MNHNY and CDR2 SVGAGI (reference sequence). V was trimmed by 6 bases and J by 8 bases, leaving 16 bases between them. CDR3 size: 13 residues. The CDR3 DNA reads as TGTGCCAGCAGCTGGGACACCGGGGGGGAAGCTTTCTTT. It specifies CASSWDTGGEAFF.

V gene TRBV6-5 combines with J gene TRBJ1-2; TRBD1 matches at 9 bases. Germline CDR1 is MNHEY and CDR2 is SVGAGI. The CDR3 extends over 14 amino acids. J gave up 4 bases and V 5 bases, and 5 bases lay outside the gene matches. This CDR3 reads CASSTGGAGYGYTF. CDR3 DNA: TGTGCCAGCAGTACAGGGGGCGCGGGCTATGGCTACACCTTC.

This chain joins TRBV10-3 and TRBJ2-6; D call uncertain. Germline loops: CDR1 ENHRY, CDR2 SYGVKD. The CDR3 has 17 residues. Trimming cost V 0 bases and J 0 bases, with 9 bases left between them. The CDR3 nucleotides are TGTGCCATCAGTGAGTCGGAGCAGTTCTCTGGGGCCAACGTCCTGACTTTC. Its protein is CAISESEQFSGANVLTF.

In this sample, this clone turned up a few times. The V call is TRBV6-6, the J call TRBJ1-5; TRBD1 matches 10 bases. Germline CDR1 MNHNY, CDR2 SVGAGI (reference sequence). Germline trimming cut 4 bases from V and 1 base from J; bases unmatched to any gene: 4. The CDR3 extends over 16 amino acids. The CDR3 loop reads CASSSRGQGSNQPQHF. CDR3 nucleotides: TGTGCCAGCAGTTCCCGGGGACAGGGGAGCAATCAGCCCCAGCATTTT.

The chain combines TRBV6-5 with TRBJ2-3; TRBD1 matches 8 bases. V was clipped by 0 bases and J by 0 bases; unmatched bases: 2. Germline V gene lookup returns CDR1 MNHEY and CDR2 SVGAGI. This CDR3 is built from 16 residues. CDR3 region: CASSYSRQGSTDTQYF. The CDR3 region has the DNA TGTGCCAGCAGTTACTCGAGACAGGGGAGCACAGATACGCAGTATTTT.

The chain employs TRBV28 and TRBJ2-7, with TRBD2 matching 8 bases. Germline CDR1 reads MDHEN; CDR2 reads SYDVKM. The CDR3 runs to 14 residues. The V gene end was trimmed by 5 bases and the J gene end by 3 bases; junction bases not matched to a gene: 6. Written as DNA, the CDR3 is TGTGCCAGCAGTCCCTCGGGAGGGCTCTACGAGCAGTACTTC. Translation: CASSPSGGLYEQYF.

Comments on this clone: Sequence at one end of the junction differs from germline and may be a read error. The V and J genes are TRBV5-6 and TRBJ1-1; 12 bases fit TRBD1. This CDR3 region has 16 residues. CDR1 is SGHDT and CDR2 is YYEEEE in the germline V gene. For the CDR3, the DNA is TGTGCCAGCAGCCCGGGACAGGGGGCGAGGAACACTGACGCTTTCTTT. Encoded protein: CASSPGQGARNTDAFF.

The V gene is TRBV5-6, the J gene TRBJ2-3; perhaps TRBD2 as D (6 bases). The ends were cut back, 3 bases at V and 4 bases at J, with 6 bases in the middle. CDR3 length equals 12 residues. Germline CDR1 reads SGHDT; CDR2 reads YYEEEE. DNA for the CDR3: TGTGCCAGCAGCTCGGGGGCAGATACGCAGTATTTT. This gives the protein CASSSGADTQYF.

The chain is built from TRBV9 and TRBJ2-1; the match to TRBD1 covers 11 bases. The CDR3 has 15 amino acids. CDR1 and CDR2 from the germline V gene are SGDLS and YYNGEE. The ends lost 0 bases at V and 5 bases at J; junction bases unmatched: 1. This CDR3 reads CASSVGDRGNNEQFF. Written as DNA, the CDR3 is TGTGCCAGCAGCGTAGGGGACAGGGGGAACAATGAGCAGTTCTTC.

The chain couples TRBV30 to TRBJ1-2, with D possibly being TRBD1 (5 bases). Trimming cost V 0 bases and J 1 base, with 15 bases left between them. Germline CDR1 GTSNPN, CDR2 SVGIG (reference sequence). The CDR3 sequence is 16 residues long. The CDR3 DNA follows: TGTGCCTGGAGTGTCCCAGACAGAGTTTATAACTATGGCTACACCTTC. Amino acid sequence: CAWSVPDRVYNYGYTF.

This chain joins TRBV10-3 and TRBJ2-7, with TRBD2 as a possible D gene (5 bases). CDR3 length: 12 residues. Germline V gives CDR1 ENHRY, CDR2 SYGVKD. With 6 bases removed from V and 4 bases from J, the gap between germline ends came to 10 bases. CDR3 in DNA: TGTGCCATCAGGGACCGGGAATACGAGCAGTACTTC. The encoded protein is CAIRDREYEQYF.

The J gene is TRBJ2-2, the V gene TRBV19; D gene uncertain. V was shortened by 6 bases and J by 0 bases, with 14 bases between the two germline ends. Germline V gene data show CDR1 as LNHDA and CDR2 as SQIVND (reference sequence). CDR3 size: 16 residues. The CDR3 DNA sequence: TGTGCCAGTAGCCCCCTTATGGGCACGAACACCGGGGAGCTGTTTTTT. Protein product: CASSPLMGTNTGELFF.

This sequence joins TRBV28 and TRBJ2-7, with TRBD1 as a possible D gene (6 bases). V lost 8 bases, J lost 2 bases, and 13 bases lay in between. Germline-derived CDR1 and CDR2 are MDHEN and SYDVKM. This CDR3 is built from 13 residues. CDR3 sequence reads: CASLRTAPYEQYF. The CDR3 DNA sequence: TGTGCCAGCCTCCGGACAGCTCCCTACGAGCAGTACTTC.

In DNA form, the CDR3 reads TGTGCCAGCAGCGCGGGATTAGCGGGAGGGCAGGTTGGGCAGTTCTTC. Its translation is CASSAGLAGGQVGQFF. The chain combines TRBV9 with TRBJ2-1, with 11 bases lining up with TRBD2. The CDR3 is made up of 16 amino acids. The trim removed 3 bases at V and 12 bases at J, leaving 14 bases unmatched. The germline V gene has CDR1 SGDLS and CDR2 YYNGEE.

The chain links TRBV11-2 to TRBJ2-3; D remains unclear. This CDR3 is built from 15 residues. Trimming stripped 5 bases from V and 4 bases from J, with 16 bases between. Germline CDR1 reads SGHAT; CDR2 reads FQNNGV. Here the CDR3 DNA reads TGTGCCAGCAGCCAAGCCCTCTCCCAGGCAGATACGCAGTATTTT. Its protein is CASSQALSQADTQYF. Full variable domain (remainder filled in from reference TRBV11-2 and TRBJ2-3): EAGVAQSPRYKIIEKRQSVAFWCNPISGHATLYWYQQILGQGPKLLIQFQNNGVVDDSQLPKDRFSAERLKGVDSTLKIQPAKLEDSAVYLCASSQALSQADTQYFGPGTRLTVL.

This clone was found once. The chain has TRBV28 and TRBJ1-4; a possible D gene is TRBD1 (6 bases). CDR1 is MDHEN, CDR2 SYDVKM, per germline. This CDR3 contains 16 residues. Trimming pared 6 bases from V and 0 bases from J, leaving 14 bases between. The CDR3 nucleotides read TGTGCCAGCAGGGGGGACACCAATTCAACTAATGAAAAACTGTTTTTT. It translates to CASRGDTNSTNEKLFF.

The chain carries TRBV30 and TRBJ2-7, with 11 bases aligning to TRBD1. The length of the CDR3 is 14 residues. Unmatched junction bases numbered 5, after V lost 3 bases and J lost 4 bases. The germline gives CDR1 GTSNPN, CDR2 SVGIG (reference sequence). The CDR3 DNA is TGTGCCTGGAGCGGCTGGGACAGGGGGTACGAGCAGTACTTC. As protein: CAWSGWDRGYEQYF.

The chain uses TRBV7-3 and TRBJ2-3, with 7 positions matching TRBD1. The CDR3 totals 16 residues. J gave up 1 base and V 4 bases, and 8 bases lay outside the gene matches. Germline assignment: CDR1 SGHTA and CDR2 FQGTGA. CDR3 amino acids: CASSYRTGSGTDTQYF. The CDR3 nucleotides are TGTGCCAGCAGCTATCGGACAGGATCGGGCACAGATACGCAGTATTTT.

The chain links TRBV19 to TRBJ1-5, with a possible D match to TRBD1 (5 bases). Trimming left V 5 bases short and J 6 bases short, with 11 bases between. CDR1 is LNHDA and CDR2 is SQIVND in the germline V gene (reference sequence). The CDR3 is made up of 13 amino acids. The CDR3 DNA is TGTGCCAGTAGTCTCGGGGGGAGTCAGCCCCAGCATTTT. It yields the protein CASSLGGSQPQHF.